The source of this TCR beta chain is a study of regulatory T cells in long-lasting Graves disease. In the study overall: Antithyroid drugs had been given to newly diagnosed Graves' patients for under 3 months.

As for time point: newly diagnosed GD, antithyroid drugs for less than 3 months. Scientists built the TCR library using RNA that was extracted from PBMCs. This clonotype was detected ten times or more. Its antigen is unknown. Germline V gene sequence: CDR1 SGHRS, CDR2 YFSETQ. This CDR3 has 16 residues. Germline trimming cut 4 bases from V and 7 bases from J; bases unmatched to any gene: 13. Study-level results: The study found TRBV28, TRBJ1-2 and TRBJ2-5 favored in persistent disease.

The authors built TCR beta libraries using iRepertoire HTBI primers and Arm-PCR of CDR3 regions. One entry per CDR3 protein results from TCRdb running MiXCR on the multiplex PCR reads. The data show 250,000 or so distinct CDR3 sequences, over 20% seen once. Sequencing was performed on peripheral blood mononuclear cells (PBMCs), taken at new diagnosis, from a patient treated with antithyroid drugs. The TCR comes from a female donor with Graves disease. The rearrangement links TRBV5-1 to TRBJ2-1; TRBD1 matches 8 bases. CDR3 DNA: TGCGCCAGCAGCCCCGACTACCAGGGGGCAGATAATGAGCAGTTCTTC. It encodes CASSPDYQGADNEQFF.